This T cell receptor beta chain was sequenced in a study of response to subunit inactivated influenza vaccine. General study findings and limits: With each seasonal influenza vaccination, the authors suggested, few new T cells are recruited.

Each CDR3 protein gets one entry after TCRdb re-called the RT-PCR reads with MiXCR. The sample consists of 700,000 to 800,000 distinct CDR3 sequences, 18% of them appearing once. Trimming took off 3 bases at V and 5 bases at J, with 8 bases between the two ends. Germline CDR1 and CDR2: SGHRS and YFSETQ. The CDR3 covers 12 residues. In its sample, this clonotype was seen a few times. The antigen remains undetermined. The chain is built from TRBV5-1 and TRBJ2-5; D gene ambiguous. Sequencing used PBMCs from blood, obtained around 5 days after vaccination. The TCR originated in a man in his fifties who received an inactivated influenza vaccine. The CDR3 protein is CASSYPGETQYF. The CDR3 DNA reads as TGCGCCAGCAGCTATCCTGGCGAGACCCAGTACTTC.